The entry below gives a single T cell receptor beta chain sequence along with its context. Its specificity is unknown. Here immunoSEQ multiplex PCR was the method, and the copy in TCRdb shows in-frame clones only, minus some. The sample holds 180,000 or so clones; about 89% are singletons and the top ten take 6.5% to 7.5%. Between the trimmed V and J ends, which lost 4 bases and 2 bases, there was a span of 16 bases. CDR3 size: 15 residues. Per the germline V gene, CDR1 is SGHNT and CDR2 is YYREEE (reference sequence). The sample is drawn from a study of cytomegalovirus exposure and HLA in healthy donors. Whole-study context: The roughly 120 validation repertoires used the same platform as the 550 to 800 first-cohort repertoires (as reported by a later analysis).

Overall study findings and caveats: The listing of approximately 160 TCR beta chains classed them as cytomegalovirus-associated.

This rearrangement joins TRBV5-4 to TRBJ2-7; D not resolved. The sample was PBMCs. The sequence came from a man aged 30-40 years in good health and CMV-seropositive. The CDR3 DNA follows: TGTGCCAGCAGCCCATTGTTGGGGTCCACCTACGAGCAGTACTTC. It is translated as CASSPLLGSTYEQYF.